A single sample gave rise to the 15 T cell receptor beta chains below, sequenced in a study of blood T cells in healthy people across ages (dated by TCRdb to the mid-2010s). The library came from 5' RACE. Instrument used: Illumina HiSeq 2500. A second PCR of roughly 7 to 11 cycles was run with a J-beta primer mix and a sample-barcoded 5' primer. TCRdb passed the public sequencing reads through fastp at Q25 and MiXCR, retaining productive beta sequences. Entries are consolidated by CDR3 protein sequence, retaining the most common genes and DNA. Counted in this sample were over 950,000 distinct CDR3 sequences; approximately 38% of them appeared once. In total, the top ten clones hold about an eighth of the sample. Sequenced sample: blood. The receptors shown here come from a young man in good health.

The chain couples TRBV29-1 to TRBJ1-1; D unresolved. Trimming took off 4 bases at V and 7 bases at J, with 7 bases between the two ends. This CDR3 spans 10 amino acids. CDR1 SQVTM and CDR2 ANQGSEA come from the germline V gene. The CDR3 nucleotides read TGCAGCGTTGGTCGGGATGAAGCTTTCTTT. Translated: CSVGRDEAFF.

The J gene is TRBJ2-3, the V gene TRBV20-1, with 11 bases matching TRBD2. The trim removed 0 bases at V and 0 bases at J, leaving 8 bases unmatched. The CDR3 loop spans 18 amino acids. The V gene's germline CDR1 is DFQATT and CDR2 SNEGSKA (reference sequence). CDR3 sequence: CSARDVTSGGLSTDTQYF. Here the CDR3 DNA reads TGCAGTGCTAGAGATGTAACTAGCGGGGGCCTGAGCACAGATACGCAGTATTTT.

The chain combines TRBV7-9 with TRBJ1-4; 7 nucleotides line up with TRBD1. This CDR3 region has 16 residues. Trimming removed 4 bases from V and 4 bases from J; junction bases left unmatched: 9. Per the germline V gene, CDR1 is SEHNR and CDR2 is FQNEAQ (reference sequence). Here the CDR3 DNA reads TGTGCCAGCAGCTCCTCACCGGGACAGATTAATGAAAAACTGTTTTTT. Encoded protein: CASSSSPGQINEKLFF. The full variable domain, in which reference TRBV7-9 and TRBJ1-4 provide the parts outside the CDR3, is DTGVSQNPRHKITKRGQNVTFRCDPISEHNRLYWYRQTLGQGPEFLTYFQNEAQLEKSRLLSDRFSAERPKGSFSTLEIQRTEQGDSAMYLCASSSSPGQINEKLFFGSGTQLSVL.

In this sample, this clonotype turned up many times. The chain links TRBV9 to TRBJ2-3, with 7 bases fitting TRBD1. Germline values: CDR1 SGDLS, CDR2 YYNGEE. The CDR3 is 15 amino acids. Germline trimming cut 4 bases from V and 2 bases from J; bases unmatched to any gene: 7. The CDR3 DNA follows: TGTGCCAGCAGCCGGACAGGCGTCCCCACAGATACGCAGTATTTT. This translates into CASSRTGVPTDTQYF. Supplemented by reference TRBV9 and TRBJ2-3, the full variable domain reads DSGVTQTPKHLITATGQRVTLRCSPRSGDLSVYWYQQSLDQGLQFLIQYYNGEERAKGNILERFSAQQFPDLHSELNLSSLELGDSALYFCASSRTGVPTDTQYFGPGTRLTVL.

The chain employs TRBV7-2 and TRBJ2-2; 8 bases are shared with TRBD1. The V gene's germline CDR1 is SGHTA and CDR2 FQGNSA. CDR3 size: 14 residues. Trimming cost V 8 bases and J 5 bases; bases outside gene matches: 7. The CDR3 DNA is TGTGCCAGCGGCCAAGGACAGGGAACCGGGGAGCTGTTTTTT. Translating it yields CASGQGQGTGELFF.

This clonotype was detected a few times. The chain recombines TRBV10-3 with TRBJ1-5, with 8 nucleotides matching TRBD1. Germline CDR1 ENHRY, CDR2 SYGVKD. V trimming: 3 bases; J trimming: 6 bases; junction bases outside the gene matches: 7. The CDR3 sequence is 15 residues long. This CDR3 reads CAISEGQGDRQPQHF. The CDR3 nucleotides are TGTGCCATCAGTGAAGGACAGGGCGACCGTCAGCCCCAGCATTTT.

This clonotype was seen ten or more times. The chain combines TRBV27 with TRBJ1-5, with no clear D. From germline, CDR1 is MNHEY and CDR2 SMNVEV (reference sequence). The CDR3 is 15 amino acids. Trimming removed 5 bases at V and 0 bases at J, with 11 bases between. Here the CDR3 DNA reads TGTGCCAGCAGTCTCACGGGTAATAGCAATCAGCCCCAGCATTTT. Protein: CASSLTGNSNQPQHF.

This clonotype was detected a few times. The chain has TRBV7-2 and TRBJ2-7; tentatively, D is TRBD1 (6 bases). The CDR3 is 14 amino acids. CDR1 SGHTA and CDR2 FQGNSA come from the germline V gene. The V and J ends lost 4 bases and 2 bases respectively, with 12 bases between them. CDR3 amino acids: CASSYGSGAYEQYF. In nucleotides, the CDR3 is TGTGCCAGCAGCTACGGGTCAGGGGCCTACGAGCAGTACTTC.

This clonotype came up many times. The V gene is TRBV20-1, the J gene TRBJ2-1, with unresolved D. This CDR3 is 16 amino acids long. Looked up from germline, CDR1 is DFQATT and CDR2 is SNEGSKA (reference sequence). The germline V and J ends were trimmed by 0 bases and 0 bases, with 12 bases remaining between them. CDR3 sequence (DNA): TGCAGTGCTAGAGAAATAGGGCCTACCTCCTACAATGAGCAGTTCTTC. Its translation: CSAREIGPTSYNEQFF.

This clonotype was seen only once. This clone may be a read error of a much larger clone one base away. The gene calls are TRBV12-3 or TRBV12-4 and TRBJ2-3; a weak D match, TRBD2 (6 bases). Trimming shortened V by 5 bases and J by 4 bases, and 16 bases separated the two germline ends. The CDR3 spans 15 residues. CDR3 protein: CASSPRDPSADTQYF. DNA for the CDR3: TGTGCCAGCAGTCCCAGAGACCCTAGCGCAGATACGCAGTATTTT.

This clonotype was found a few times. V and J are TRBV6-5 and TRBJ2-3; D possibly corresponds to TRBD2 (6 bases). V was clipped by 7 bases and J by 3 bases, with 11 bases between them. The length of the CDR3 is 13 residues. The V gene's germline CDR1 is MNHEY and CDR2 SVGAGI. The CDR3 here is CASTRGLTDTQYF. CDR3 DNA: TGTGCCAGCACCCGGGGACTTACAGATACGCAGTATTTT.

This chain links TRBV28 with TRBJ2-1, with TRBD2 identical over 9 bases. J gave up 0 bases and V 6 bases, and 12 bases lay outside the gene matches. The CDR3 totals 18 residues. The germline V gene has CDR1 MDHEN and CDR2 SYDVKM. The CDR3 bases are TGTGCCAGCAGCAGCGTGGGGCTAGCGGGGAGCTCCTACAATGAGCAGTTCTTC. It specifies CASSSVGLAGSSYNEQFF.

This clonotype showed up just a few times. This chain connects TRBV4-3 to TRBJ2-3; 8 positions agree with TRBD2. The CDR3 is made up of 15 amino acids. CDR1 and CDR2 from the germline V gene are LGHNA and YSLEER. The V gene end was trimmed by 0 bases and the J gene end by 5 bases; junction bases not matched to a gene: 4. The CDR3 loop reads CASSQDGGGIDTQYF. CDR3 DNA: TGCGCCAGCAGCCAAGACGGCGGGGGGATAGATACGCAGTATTTT.

The J gene is TRBJ1-1, the V gene TRBV7-9, with a tentative D call TRBD1 (5 bases). Trimming stripped 5 bases from V and 6 bases from J, with 13 bases between. CDR1 SEHNR and CDR2 FQNEAQ come from the germline V gene (reference sequence). There are 13 residues in the CDR3. CDR3 coding DNA: TGTGCCAGCAGCACTCAGGGAACCCCTGAAGCTTTCTTT. This translates into CASSTQGTPEAFF.

In regard to this clonotype: One end of the junction is discordant with germline, which a read error may explain. The V gene is TRBV5-1, the J gene TRBJ2-7, with 9 nucleotides matching TRBD2. The germline V gene has CDR1 SGHRS and CDR2 YFSETQ. The length of the CDR3 is 15 residues. This chain's CDR3 is CASSLEIAGEDERYF. In DNA form, the CDR3 reads TGCGCCAGCAGCTTGGAGATAGCGGGGGAGGATGAGCGGTACTTC.